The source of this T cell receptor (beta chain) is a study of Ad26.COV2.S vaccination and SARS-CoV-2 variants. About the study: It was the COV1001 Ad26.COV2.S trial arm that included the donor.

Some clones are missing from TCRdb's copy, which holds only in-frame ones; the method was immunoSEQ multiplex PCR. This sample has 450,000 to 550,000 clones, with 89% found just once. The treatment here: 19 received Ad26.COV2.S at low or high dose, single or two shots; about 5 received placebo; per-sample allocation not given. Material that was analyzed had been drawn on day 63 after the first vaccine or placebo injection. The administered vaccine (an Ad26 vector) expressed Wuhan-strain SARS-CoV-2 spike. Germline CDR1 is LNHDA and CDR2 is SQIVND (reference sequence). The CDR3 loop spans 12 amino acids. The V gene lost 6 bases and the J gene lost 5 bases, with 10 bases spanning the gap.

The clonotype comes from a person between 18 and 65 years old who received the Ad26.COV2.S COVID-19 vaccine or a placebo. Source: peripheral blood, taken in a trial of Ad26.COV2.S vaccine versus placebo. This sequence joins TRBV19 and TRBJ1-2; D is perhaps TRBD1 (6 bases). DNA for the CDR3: TGTGCCAGTAGAGAACAGGGTTATGGCTACACCTTC. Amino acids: CASREQGYGYTF.